This TCR beta chain is from a study of control samples from healthy donors and cancer patients. Assay: immunoSEQ multiplex PCR; the TCRdb copy retains only in-frame clones and omits some. In the table there are approximately 13,000 clones, just under 95% of which are singletons. In germline, CDR1 is LNHDA, CDR2 SQIVND (reference sequence). The CDR3 has 14 residues. The ends were cut back, 8 bases at V and 0 bases at J, with 11 bases in the middle. Sequenced input: PBMCs. The receptor was derived from an elderly man with lung cancer. This chain links TRBV19 with TRBJ1-5; D remains ambiguous. CDR3 DNA sequence: TGTGCCAGTCAGACGGCCGATAGCAATCAGCCCCAGCATTTT. Protein sequence: CASQTADSNQPQHF.